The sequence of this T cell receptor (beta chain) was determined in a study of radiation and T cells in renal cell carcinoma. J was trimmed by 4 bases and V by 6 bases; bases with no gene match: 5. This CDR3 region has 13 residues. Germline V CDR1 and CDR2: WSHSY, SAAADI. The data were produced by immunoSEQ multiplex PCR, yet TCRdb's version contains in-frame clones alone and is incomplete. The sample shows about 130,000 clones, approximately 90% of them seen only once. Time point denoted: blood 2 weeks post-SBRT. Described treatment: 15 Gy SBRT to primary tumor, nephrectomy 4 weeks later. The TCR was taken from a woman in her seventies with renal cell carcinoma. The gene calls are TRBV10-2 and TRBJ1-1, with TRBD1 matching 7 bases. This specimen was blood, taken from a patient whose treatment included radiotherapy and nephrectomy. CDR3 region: CASRRDRLTEAFF. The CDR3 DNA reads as TGCGCCAGCAGAAGGGACAGACTCACTGAAGCTTTCTTT.